This section outlines one T cell receptor (beta chain) sequence together with its context. The data derive from a study of shared clonotypes between healthy human individuals. Assay: immunoSEQ multiplex PCR; the TCRdb copy retains only in-frame clones and omits some. The data contain about 2 million clones, about 95% of them singletons. CD45RO-negative, CCR7-positively selected cells formed the naive CD8 fraction, excluding terminally differentiated effector memory CD45RA+ cells. The CDR3 runs to 15 residues. Germline CDR1 is SGHAT and CDR2 is FQNNGV. After removal of 4 bases from V and 5 bases from J, the junction contained 9 bases not matched to a gene.

The TCR comes from a man aged 18 to 30 in good health. Sequencing input: naive CD8+ T cells sorted from blood. The rearrangement uses TRBV11-2 and TRBJ2-7; TRBD1 matches at 9 bases. For the CDR3, the DNA is TGTGCCAGCAGCTCACCGGGACAGGGACAGGACGAGCAGTACTTC. Translating gives CASSSPGQGQDEQYF.